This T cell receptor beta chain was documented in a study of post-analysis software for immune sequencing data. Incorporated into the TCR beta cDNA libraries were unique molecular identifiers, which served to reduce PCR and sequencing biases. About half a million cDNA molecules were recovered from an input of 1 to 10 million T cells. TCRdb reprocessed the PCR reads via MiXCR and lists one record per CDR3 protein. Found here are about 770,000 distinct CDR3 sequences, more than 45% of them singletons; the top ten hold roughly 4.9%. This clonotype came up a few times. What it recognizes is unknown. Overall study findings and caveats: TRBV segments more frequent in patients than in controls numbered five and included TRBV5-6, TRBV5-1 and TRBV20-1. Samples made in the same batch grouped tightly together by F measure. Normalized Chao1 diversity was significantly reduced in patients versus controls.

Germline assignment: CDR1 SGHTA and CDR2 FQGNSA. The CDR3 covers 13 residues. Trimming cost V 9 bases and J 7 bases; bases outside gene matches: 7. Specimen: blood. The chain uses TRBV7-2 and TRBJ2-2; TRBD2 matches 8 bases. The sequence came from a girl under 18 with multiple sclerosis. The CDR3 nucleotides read TGTGCCAGTCGAGCGGGAGTGGTCGGGGAGCTGTTTTTT. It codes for CASRAGVVGELFF. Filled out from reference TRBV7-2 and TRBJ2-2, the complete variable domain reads GAGVSQSPSNKVTEKGKDVELRCDPISGHTALYWYRQSLGQGLEFLIYFQGNSAPDKSGLPSDRFSAERTGGSVSTLTIQRTQQEDSAVYLCASRAGVVGELFFGEGSRLTVL.